The TCR beta chain under discussion was sequenced for a study of post-analysis software for immune sequencing data. Unique molecular identifiers had been added to the TCR beta cDNA libraries. TCRdb re-derived calls from the PCR reads in MiXCR, one entry per CDR3 protein. Here the sample spans some 260,000 distinct CDR3 sequences, about 38% being singletons. The germline V gene encodes CDR1 DFQATT and CDR2 SNEGSKA (reference sequence). CDR3 size: 15 residues. Trimming removed 3 bases from V and 0 bases from J, with 12 bases in between. General observations from the study: Patients had higher frequencies than controls of roughly five TRBV segments, including TRBV5-6, TRBV5-1 and TRBV20-1.

This clonotype was observed once. Its cognate antigen is unknown. The chain uses TRBV20-1 and TRBJ1-3; weak D call: TRBD1 (5 bases). This TCR came from a girl aged 10-17 years with multiple sclerosis. What was sequenced was blood. In DNA form, the CDR3 reads TGCAGTGCTAGTGGGGACTCTCGCTCTGGAAACACCATATATTTT. It translates to CSASGDSRSGNTIYF.